Below are 18 T cell receptor beta chains sequenced from a single sample in a study of shared clonotypes between healthy human individuals. Clones were sequenced by immunoSEQ multiplex PCR, and TCRdb holds only the in-frame ones, with some missing. In the table there are some 580,000 clones, roughly 97% of which are singletons. Sequencing was done on a sample of naive CD4+ T cells sorted from blood. Indicated subset: CD45RA+ positively selected. The receptors stem from a woman in her twenties or thirties in good health.

The chain uses TRBV7-2 and TRBJ2-7; no clear D gene. The CDR3 contains 12 residues. V lost 5 bases and J lost 4, with 9 bases in between. Germline CDR1 reads SGHTA; CDR2 reads FQGNSA. CDR3 residues: CASSLLDYEQYF. Written as DNA, the CDR3 is TGTGCCAGCAGCCTCTTGGATTACGAGCAGTACTTC.

The chain is built from TRBV10-3 and TRBJ1-2, with 7 bases lining up with TRBD1. This CDR3 contains 15 residues. Germline V gene lookup returns CDR1 ENHRY and CDR2 SYGVKD. With 2 bases clipped from V and 8 bases from J, the junction kept 11 bases outside the gene matches. The CDR3, as DNA: TGTGCCATCAGTGAGACGAAAGGGGGCGCAGGCGGCTACACCTTC. It specifies CAISETKGGAGGYTF.

The rearrangement uses TRBV7-9 and TRBJ2-7; D might be TRBD2 (6 bases). CDR1 and CDR2 from the germline V gene are SEHNR and FQNEAQ (reference sequence). The CDR3 is 15 amino acids. Trimming left V 1 base short and J 5 bases short, with 15 bases between. The CDR3 nucleotides read TGTGCCAGCAGCTTAGATGGGGTAGCGGTCCACGAGCAGTACTTC. Translation: CASSLDGVAVHEQYF.

The chain has TRBV6-5 and TRBJ2-7, with TRBD1 identical over 11 bases. The CDR3 is made up of 14 amino acids. The ends lost 4 bases at V and 6 bases at J; junction bases unmatched: 5. CDR1 is MNHEY and CDR2 is SVGAGI in the germline V gene. CDR3 region: CASSWTGGAFEQYF. The CDR3 nucleotides are TGTGCCAGCAGTTGGACAGGGGGCGCGTTCGAGCAGTACTTC.

The gene calls are TRBV2 and TRBJ1-5; D is uncertain. The ends were cut back, 3 bases at V and 7 bases at J, with 16 bases in the middle. The V gene's germline CDR1 is SNHLY and CDR2 FYNNEI. The CDR3 extends over 15 amino acids. In DNA form, the CDR3 reads TGTGCCAGCAGTGATTCCAGGTTGGGTGGCCAGCCCCAGCATTTT. Protein: CASSDSRLGGQPQHF.

The V gene is TRBV5-1, the J gene TRBJ2-5; 8 nucleotides align to TRBD1. V lost 1 base to trimming and J lost 5 bases; unmatched junction nucleotides: 4. This CDR3 is 14 amino acids long. CDR1 SGHRS and CDR2 YFSETQ come from the germline V gene. The CDR3 reads CASSLTGGMETQYF. The CDR3 coding sequence is TGCGCCAGCAGCTTGACAGGGGGAATGGAGACCCAGTACTTC.

The chain has TRBV28 and TRBJ1-5; D gene uncertain. With 8 bases removed from V and 2 bases from J, the gap between germline ends came to 7 bases. Per germline, CDR1 MDHEN and CDR2 SYDVKM. The CDR3 sequence is 12 residues long. The CDR3 DNA reads as TGTGCCAGCGGTTCCGGCAATCAGCCCCAGCATTTT. This codes for CASGSGNQPQHF.

The gene calls are TRBV18 and TRBJ2-7; 9 nucleotides align to TRBD1. J gave up 7 bases and V 6 bases, and 13 bases lay outside the gene matches. There are 15 residues in the CDR3. Germline CDR1 KGHSH, CDR2 LQKENI. The CDR3 sequence is CASSLGTGQSGEQYF. DNA for the CDR3: TGTGCCAGCTCCCTCGGGACAGGGCAGTCGGGAGAGCAGTACTTC.

This clone was counted once. This sequence joins TRBV19 and TRBJ1-1; 7 bases are a match to TRBD1. The length of the CDR3 is 14 residues. V was pared by 6 bases and J by 4 bases, with 8 bases of the junction left unmatched. Per the germline V gene, CDR1 is LNHDA and CDR2 is SQIVND (reference sequence). In DNA form, the CDR3 reads TGTGCCAGTAGCGCCGACAGGGCCGGCACTGAAGCTTTCTTT. This encodes CASSADRAGTEAFF.

The chain links TRBV4-1 to TRBJ2-1; D not certain. CDR1 MGHRA and CDR2 YSYEKL come from the germline V gene. V was trimmed by 2 bases and J by 8 bases, leaving 10 bases between them. The CDR3 contains 13 residues. The CDR3 loop reads CASSQIDGYEQFF. The CDR3 nucleotides read TGCGCCAGCAGCCAAATCGACGGCTATGAGCAGTTCTTC.

CDR3 coding DNA: TGTGCCAGCAGTTCTGGACAGGGGACCGAGACCCAGTACTTC. Protein: CASSSGQGTETQYF. This chain joins TRBV28 and TRBJ2-5; TRBD1 matches 9 bases. The CDR3 sequence is 14 residues long. V lost 4 bases to trimming and J lost 5 bases; unmatched junction nucleotides: 5. Germline V gene lookup returns CDR1 MDHEN and CDR2 SYDVKM.

The chain joins TRBV28 to TRBJ2-5, with 9 bases that match TRBD1. Germline V gene data show CDR1 as MDHEN and CDR2 as SYDVKM. This CDR3 contains 13 residues. V lost 10 bases, J lost 6 bases, and 9 bases stayed unmatched. The CDR3 region has the DNA TGTGCCACTACGGGACAGGGACTAAAGACCCAGTACTTC. Its protein product is CATTGQGLKTQYF.

This clone was seen just once. The chain employs TRBV6-6 and TRBJ1-1; 8 nucleotides line up with TRBD1. Germline loops: CDR1 MNHNY, CDR2 SVGAGI (reference sequence). Trimming cost V 6 bases and J 5 bases; bases outside gene matches: 2. The CDR3 contains 12 residues. CDR3 nucleotide sequence: TGTGCCAGCAGCGGACAGGGTACTGAAGCTTTCTTT. Translation gives CASSGQGTEAFF.

The V and J genes are TRBV18 and TRBJ2-5; D remains ambiguous. Gene TRBJ2-7 matches the end of the DNA better, so the J call may be wrong. This CDR3 has 11 residues. Germline V gene sequence: CDR1 KGHSH, CDR2 LQKENI. CDR3 residues: CASSPQYEQYF. The CDR3 nucleotides are TGTGCCAGCTCACCCCAATACGAGCAGTACTTC.

The rearrangement joins TRBV5-1 to TRBJ1-5; 8 bases align to TRBD1. Unmatched junction bases numbered 5, after V lost 4 bases and J lost 2 bases. The CDR3 sequence is 15 residues long. The germline gives CDR1 SGHRS, CDR2 YFSETQ. In DNA, the CDR3 is TGCGCCAGCAGCATGGGGACAGGCGGCAATCAGCCCCAGCATTTT. Residues: CASSMGTGGNQPQHF. Drawing the rest from reference TRBV5-1 and TRBJ1-5, the complete variable domain is KAGVTQTPRYLIKTRGQQVTLSCSPISGHRSVSWYQQTPGQGLQFLFEYFSETQRNKGNFPGRFSGRQFSNSRSEMNVSTLELGDSALYLCASSMGTGGNQPQHFGDGTRLSIL.

The V and J genes are TRBV2 and TRBJ2-5; 12 positions match TRBD2. The junction had 11 bases not matched to a gene; V was cut back by 3 bases and J by 6 bases. The germline CDR1 and CDR2 sequences are SNHLY and FYNNEI. This CDR3 is 17 amino acids long. CDR3 amino acids: CASSEPLASGRGKTQYF. The CDR3 coding sequence is TGTGCCAGCAGTGAGCCCTTGGCTAGCGGGAGGGGGAAGACCCAGTACTTC. The entire variable domain, with the rest obtained from reference TRBV2 and TRBJ2-5, is as follows: EPEVTQTPSHQVTQMGQEVILRCVPISNHLYFYWYRQILGQKVEFLVSFYNNEISEKSEIFDDQFSVERPDGSNFTLKIRSTKLEDSAMYFCASSEPLASGRGKTQYFGPGTRLLVL.

The rearrangement joins TRBV28 to TRBJ2-1; 8 nucleotides line up with TRBD2. Unmatched junction bases numbered 11, after V lost 7 bases and J lost 3 bases. The CDR3 spans 16 residues. Germline CDR1 reads MDHEN; CDR2 reads SYDVKM. The CDR3 sequence: CASIGGGSRLYNEQFF. For the CDR3, the DNA is TGTGCCAGCATCGGGGGGGGCTCTAGACTCTACAATGAGCAGTTCTTC.

The rearrangement uses TRBV11-2 and TRBJ2-3; 9 nucleotides agree with TRBD1. Germline loops: CDR1 SGHAT, CDR2 FQNNGV. V lost 0 bases to trimming and J lost 4 bases; unmatched junction nucleotides: 8. The length of the CDR3 is 17 residues. In DNA form, the CDR3 reads TGTGCCAGCAGCTTAGATAGGACAGGGGTTTCATCAGATACGCAGTATTTT. Its translation is CASSLDRTGVSSDTQYF. The whole variable domain, remainder taken from reference TRBV11-2 and TRBJ2-3, is EAGVAQSPRYKIIEKRQSVAFWCNPISGHATLYWYQQILGQGPKLLIQFQNNGVVDDSQLPKDRFSAERLKGVDSTLKIQPAKLEDSAVYLCASSLDRTGVSSDTQYFGPGTRLTVL.